This TCR beta chain emerged from a study of blood T cell repertoires in COVID-19. Turning to the study itself: Samples representing acute and convalescent COVID-19 were sourced from the United States, Italy and Spain.

Germline CDR1 reads LGHDT; CDR2 reads YNNKEL (reference sequence). V was shortened by 3 bases and J by 2 bases, with 8 bases between the two germline ends. The CDR3 loop spans 14 amino acids. Original processing methods: It was from reference gene primer amplification that nucleated cell counts were estimated. Method: immunoSEQ multiplex PCR; TCRdb's copy keeps in-frame clones and lacks some. The V and J calls and the clone size are those of that table, but D and trimming were determined from the DNA. The profile shows around 43,000 clones, around 82% of them singletons. The specimen sequenced was peripheral blood. The chain is built from TRBV3-1 (or the pseudogene TRBV3-2) and TRBJ1-5; D remains ambiguous. This sequence was found in an elderly woman with acute or convalescent COVID-19. The CDR3 nucleotides read TGTGCCAGCAGCCATTCCACAGGCAATCAGCCCCAGCATTTT. Residues: CASSHSTGNQPQHF.